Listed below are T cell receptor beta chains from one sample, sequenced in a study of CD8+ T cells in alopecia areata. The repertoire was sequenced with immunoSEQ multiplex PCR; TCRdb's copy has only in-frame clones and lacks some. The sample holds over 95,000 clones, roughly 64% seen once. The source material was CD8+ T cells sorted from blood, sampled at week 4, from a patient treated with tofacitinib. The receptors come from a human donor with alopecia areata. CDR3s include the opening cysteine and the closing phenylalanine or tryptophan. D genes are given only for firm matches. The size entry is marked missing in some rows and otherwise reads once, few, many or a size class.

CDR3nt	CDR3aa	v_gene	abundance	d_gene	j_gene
TGCGCCAGCAGCCAAGTAGAGTCAAAAGAGACCCAGTACTTC	CASSQVESKETQYF	TRBV4-1	.	.	TRBJ2-5
TGTGCCACCAGCAGAGGAACAGGGGTGCCTGGCTACACCTTC	CATSRGTGVPGYTF	TRBV15	.	TRBD1	TRBJ1-2
TGTGCCAGCACCCAAGGCACAGATACGCAGTATTTT	CASTQGTDTQYF	TRBV27	.	.	TRBJ2-3
TGTGCCAGCAGTCTGGGGGCAGCGGGAGAGGGAGATACGCAGTATTTT	CASSLGAAGEGDTQYF	TRBV6-6	few	TRBD2	TRBJ2-3
TGTGCCAGCAGCCCTCTTGAGGGGGGATCCACAGATACGCAGTATTTT	CASSPLEGGSTDTQYF	TRBV2	.	.	TRBJ2-3
TGTGCCAGCAGCTTAGTTCGAGGTGGCTTCTACGAGCAGTACTTC	CASSLVRGGFYEQYF	TRBV7-9	.	.	TRBJ2-7
TGTGCCAGCAGCCCGACAGGGTCGGACAAAAACATTCAGTACTTC	CASSPTGSDKNIQYF	TRBV11-2	.	TRBD1	TRBJ2-4
TGCAGCGTTGAAGAAGACGCCTACGAGCAGTACTTC	CSVEEDAYEQYF	TRBV29-1	few	.	TRBJ2-7
TGTGCCAGTAGTATAGTAGGGTCGGCGTACAATGAGCAGTTCTTC	CASSIVGSAYNEQFF	TRBV19	few	.	TRBJ2-1
TGTGCCAGCAGCTCTTCCTTAGAAACCGTCCACCGATTAGCAGATACGCAGTATTTT	CASSSSLETVHRLADTQYF	TRBV11-2	once	.	TRBJ2-3
TGTGCCAGCAGCCTCGTCCCCACAGATACGCAGTATTTT	CASSLVPTDTQYF	TRBV14	.	.	TRBJ2-3
TGCGCCAGCAGCCAGGACAGGGGGCAATACAATGAGCAGTTCTTC	CASSQDRGQYNEQFF	TRBV4-1	.	TRBD1	TRBJ2-1
TGTGCCAGCAGCTTAATAATTGGGACCTTCCAAGAGACCCAGTACTTC	CASSLIIGTFQETQYF	TRBV7-9	.	.	TRBJ2-5
TGTGCCAGCAGCCCTGCCGGGGGTAACGCCTACGAGCAGTACTTC	CASSPAGGNAYEQYF	TRBV13	few	.	TRBJ2-7
TGCAGCGTTGAGTCGGAGACAGGGCCGACCTATGGCTACACCTTC	CSVESETGPTYGYTF	TRBV29-1	.	TRBD1	TRBJ1-2
TGTGCCAGCAGCCCAGGGCAGGGGGTCTCCTACGAGCAGTACTTC	CASSPGQGVSYEQYF	TRBV7-6	.	TRBD1	TRBJ2-7
TGTGCCAGCGAAGGGGGCGCCGGGGCCAACGTCCTGACTTTC	CASEGGAGANVLTF	TRBV7-9	.	TRBD1	TRBJ2-6
TGTGCCAGCAGTTTTCTCCCGGGACAGCAAGAGACCCAGTACTTC	CASSFLPGQQETQYF	TRBV27	.	TRBD1	TRBJ2-5
TGTGCCATCACAGAATATAGCAATCAGCCCCAGCATTTT	CAITEYSNQPQHF	TRBV25-1	.	.	TRBJ1-5
TGTGCCAGCAGTTCCTTACTAGCGGGAGTGACTTCTGGGGCCAACGTCCTGACTTTC	CASSSLLAGVTSGANVLTF	TRBV27	few	TRBD2	TRBJ2-6
TGTGCCAGCAGCCACGGGACTAGCGGGAGCTACGAGCAGTACTTC	CASSHGTSGSYEQYF	TRBV27	few	TRBD2	TRBJ2-7
TGTGCCAGCAGTTTAAGTTGGGACTCTGAAGCTTTCTTT	CASSLSWDSEAFF	TRBV27	once	.	TRBJ1-1
TGCAGCGCCAGACAGGGAATGAACACTGAAGCTTTCTTT	CSARQGMNTEAFF	TRBV29-1	.	TRBD1	TRBJ1-1
TGTGCCAGCAGGGCTACTAGCGGTTTCACAGATACGCAGTATTTT	CASRATSGFTDTQYF	TRBV27	.	TRBD2	TRBJ2-3
TGTGCCAGCAGTTACAATACCGGGACGTCTCAGCCCCAGCATTTT	CASSYNTGTSQPQHF	TRBV6-6	.	.	TRBJ1-5
TGTGCCAGCAGCTTAGCGCGAAACACCGGGGAGCTGTTTTTT	CASSLARNTGELFF	TRBV7-2	few	.	TRBJ2-2
TGTGCCAGCAGGGTGGACAGGCACTACAATGAGCAGTTCTTC	CASRVDRHYNEQFF	TRBV6-1	.	TRBD1	TRBJ2-1
TGTGCCAGTAGTTCAGGGGGCACTGAAGCTTTCTTT	CASSSGGTEAFF	TRBV19	.	TRBD1	TRBJ1-1
TGTGCCAGCAGTTACTCGATGACAGGGAATCAGCCCCAGCATTTT	CASSYSMTGNQPQHF	TRBV6-5	.	TRBD1	TRBJ1-5
TGTGCCAGCAGCCATTCGGGATACTCCAAACAGGAAAACTATGGCTACACCTTC	CASSHSGYSKQENYGYTF	TRBV27	.	.	TRBJ1-2
TGCGCCAGCAGCCCCGACTGGGGAAACCAAGAGACCCAGTACTTC	CASSPDWGNQETQYF	TRBV4-3	.	.	TRBJ2-5
TGTGCCAGCAGCTTGGCGTTCAGCGGGAGCTCCTACGAGCAGTACTTC	CASSLAFSGSSYEQYF	TRBV5-6	.	TRBD2	TRBJ2-7
TGTGCCAGCAGCTTGGTAGCCAATAACTATGGCTACACCTTC	CASSLVANNYGYTF	TRBV5-6	.	.	TRBJ1-2
TGTGCCAGCAGCGCCGGGACGACTAGCACAGATACGCAGTATTTT	CASSAGTTSTDTQYF	TRBV9	.	.	TRBJ2-3
TGTGCCATCAGTGAAATAGCGGGAGACGAGACCCAGTACTTC	CAISEIAGDETQYF	TRBV10-3	.	TRBD2	TRBJ2-5
TGCGCCAGCAGCTACCGGGACAGGGGAGGCACTGAAGCTTTCTTT	CASSYRDRGGTEAFF	TRBV4-1	few	TRBD1	TRBJ1-1
TGTGCCACCAGCAGAGATCGTCTTTCAGGGATCACCGGGGAGCTGTTTTTT	CATSRDRLSGITGELFF	TRBV15	.	.	TRBJ2-2
TGTGCCTGGAGTGCTAGAAACGCCGGGGAGCTGTTTTTT	CAWSARNAGELFF	TRBV30	.	.	TRBJ2-2
TGTGCCATCAGTGAGTCGACCTCTGGCGGGGAGCTGTTTTTT	CAISESTSGGELFF	TRBV10-3	few	.	TRBJ2-2
TGCAGCGTCGTTTTGGGGACCAGAAACACCATATATTTT	CSVVLGTRNTIYF	TRBV29-1	.	.	TRBJ1-3